This TCR beta chain was sequenced for a study of cytomegalovirus exposure and HLA in healthy donors. As for the study in general: Earlier findings included roughly 100 million unique TCR beta sequences obtained from 150 million to 200 million T cells.

Though probably carrying unrecorded immune exposures, donors were nominally healthy at sampling. PCR primers comprised 60 Vbeta and 13 Jbeta primers. The method was immunoSEQ multiplex PCR; TCRdb's version includes in-frame clones alone and lacks a portion of them. The sample's table shows 21,000 or so clones. Trimming pared 6 bases from V and 6 bases from J, leaving 15 bases between. This CDR3 comprises 14 residues. The germline gives CDR1 MNHEY, CDR2 SVGAGI. Study-wide findings and caveats: In vitro work confirmed that a few CMV-associated chains recognize CMV antigens. Per a prior analysis, the majority of TCR beta V segments were productive roughly 90% or roughly 30% of the time.

As regards this clone: The target antigen is unknown.

This chain joins TRBV6-5 and TRBJ1-5, with D possibly TRBD1 on 5 matching bases. Material: PBMCs. This TCR was sampled from a man in his sixties in good health and CMV-seropositive. CDR3 bases: TGTGCCAGCAGGCCCCCGGGGGTTTTTCAGCCCCAGCATTTT. Encoded protein: CASRPPGVFQPQHF.